This TCR beta chain came from a study of T cells in Graves' hyperthyroidism and ophthalmopathy. TCR beta CDR3 regions were amplified from RNA. In the first-round RT-PCR of the TCR CDR3, the HTBI primer set was used. TCRdb ran MiXCR on the multiplex PCR reads and lists one entry per CDR3 protein. This table has around 760,000 distinct CDR3 sequences, about 35% appearing once. Trimming removed 5 bases from V and 2 bases from J; junction bases left unmatched: 7. CDR3 length: 15 amino acids. Germline assignment: CDR1 MNHEY and CDR2 SVGAGI. This clonotype was counted at least ten times. Sequenced material: blood. The clonotype originates from a woman in her forties with Graves' hyperthyroidism. This chain links TRBV6-5 with TRBJ2-7; 9 bases map to TRBD1. CDR3 sequence (DNA): TGTGCCAGCAGTCCCCAGGGACAGGGCCCCTACGAGCAGTACTTC. As protein: CASSPQGQGPYEQYF.